Below are 14 T cell receptor beta chains sequenced from a single sample in a study of shared clonotypes between healthy human individuals. The repertoire was sequenced with immunoSEQ multiplex PCR; TCRdb's copy has only in-frame clones and lacks some. The table has 2 million to 2.5 million clones, 90% to 97% seen once. What was sequenced was naive CD4+ T cells sorted from blood. As to subset: CD45RA+ positively selected. The receptor source for this set is a man aged 18 to 30 in good health.

As DNA, the CDR3 is TGTGCCAGCAGCTTAGAAGGGACCGGGGAGCTGTTTTTT. Translating gives CASSLEGTGELFF. The chain is built from TRBV7-2 and TRBJ2-2, with D hard to call. Germline lookup yields CDR1 SGHTA and CDR2 FQGNSA. V was cut by 1 base and J by 5 bases, with 5 bases left in between. This CDR3 spans 13 amino acids.

The V gene is TRBV7-9, the J gene TRBJ2-7; 8 bases are a match to TRBD1. The CDR3 extends over 14 amino acids. Germline assignment: CDR1 SEHNR and CDR2 FQNEAQ (reference sequence). V shed 4 bases, J shed 2 bases, and the junction held 4 bases outside the gene matches. CDR3 sequence reads: CASSSRGLPYEQYF. CDR3 nucleotides: TGTGCCAGCAGCTCCAGGGGGCTCCCCTACGAGCAGTACTTC.

This sequence joins TRBV5-1 and TRBJ2-3, with 7 bases fitting TRBD2. Per germline, CDR1 SGHRS and CDR2 YFSETQ. Trimming at V came to 2 bases and at J to 1 base, leaving 4 bases not matched to a gene. The CDR3 contains 15 residues. CDR3 loop: CASSLLAPGTDTQYF. As DNA, the CDR3 is TGCGCCAGCAGCTTACTAGCGCCGGGCACAGATACGCAGTATTTT.

The gene calls are TRBV7-9 and TRBJ2-3, with 8 bases that match TRBD2. This CDR3 has 17 amino acids. Trimming at V came to 1 base and at J to 0 bases, leaving 6 bases not matched to a gene. Germline CDR1 SEHNR, CDR2 FQNEAQ (reference sequence). The CDR3 coding sequence is TGTGCCAGCAGCTTAGGGCTGACTAGCGATAGCACAGATACGCAGTATTTT. The encoded protein is CASSLGLTSDSTDTQYF.

This chain joins TRBV10-3 and TRBJ2-5, with D tentatively TRBD1 (5 bases). V was pared by 0 bases and J by 2 bases, with 7 bases between. This CDR3 is built from 14 residues. CDR1 ENHRY and CDR2 SYGVKD come from the germline V gene. CDR3 DNA sequence: TGTGCCATCAGTGAGTCGGCAGGGCAAGAGACCCAGTACTTC. Translated, it gives CAISESAGQETQYF.

The J gene is TRBJ1-6, the V gene TRBV27; D gene unclear. CDR1 MNHEY and CDR2 SMNVEV come from the germline V gene (reference sequence). V was shortened by 4 bases and J by 8 bases, with 12 bases between the two germline ends. CDR3 length: 14 amino acids. As DNA, the CDR3 is TGTGCCAGCAGTTCTAACGCTCCGTATTCACCCCTCCACTTT. Translation gives CASSSNAPYSPLHF.

Points on this clone: This CDR3 is also generated by other DNA sequences in the sample. The chain has TRBV7-2 and TRBJ1-5; TRBD1 might be the D (5 bases). The CDR3 contains 15 residues. Trimming shortened V by 1 base and J by 4 bases, and 11 bases separated the two germline ends. CDR1 is SGHTA, CDR2 FQGNSA, per germline. The CDR3 DNA is TGTGCCAGCAGCTTAGGTGGATGGGGGAATCAGCCCCAGCATTTT. This codes for CASSLGGWGNQPQHF.

The genes are TRBV5-4 and TRBJ2-1; tentatively, D is TRBD1 or TRBD2 (5 bases each). The V gene lost 2 bases and the J gene lost 3 bases, with 9 bases spanning the gap. The germline CDR1 and CDR2 sequences are SGHNT and YYREEE (reference sequence). The CDR3 consists of 14 residues. CDR3 in amino acids: CASSFRGYYNEQFF. The CDR3 DNA reads TGTGCCAGCAGCTTCCGGGGCTACTACAATGAGCAGTTCTTC.

Concerning this clone: The sample carries other DNA sequences with the same CDR3. The chain links TRBV5-1 to TRBJ2-2, with D perhaps assigned TRBD1 or TRBD2 (7 bases each). CDR1 and CDR2 from the germline V gene are SGHRS and YFSETQ. This CDR3 spans 15 amino acids. The V gene lost 5 bases and the J gene lost 2 bases, with 13 bases spanning the gap. Here the CDR3 DNA reads TGCGCCAGCAGTCGGGGAGGGGGCAACACCGGGGAGCTGTTTTTT. Encoded protein: CASSRGGGNTGELFF.

The chain combines TRBV5-4 with TRBJ2-1; 10 bases fit TRBD1. The CDR3 runs to 15 residues. The V and J ends lost 3 bases and 7 bases, in that order; junction bases with no gene match: 7. Germline V gives CDR1 SGHNT, CDR2 YYREEE (reference sequence). The CDR3 nucleotides read TGTGCCAGCAGCTCTCCGGGACAGGGGATAAATGAGCAGTTCTTC. This gives the protein CASSSPGQGINEQFF.

The V call is TRBV9, the J call TRBJ2-7; D may be TRBD1 (6 bases). Germline V lookup: CDR1 SGDLS, CDR2 YYNGEE. CDR3 length equals 16 residues. Trimming shortened V by 4 bases and J by 5 bases, and 22 bases separated the two germline ends. Here the CDR3 reads CASSRFTGPKENEQYF. The CDR3 DNA follows: TGTGCCAGCAGCCGTTTCACAGGGCCGAAGGAGAACGAGCAGTACTTC.

This chain links TRBV25-1 with TRBJ2-2; D gene ambiguous. There are 15 residues in the CDR3. Trimming left V 4 bases short and J 0 bases short, with 9 bases between. Germline lookup yields CDR1 MGHDK and CDR2 SYGVNS. The CDR3 is CASSVYSSNTGELFF. In nucleotides, the CDR3 is TGTGCCAGCAGTGTCTATTCATCGAACACCGGGGAGCTGTTTTTT.

This chain's CDR3 is CAWSNQGLEQYF. The CDR3 DNA is TGTGCCTGGAGTAATCAGGGGCTCGAGCAGTACTTC. This chain uses TRBV30 with TRBJ2-7; maybe TRBD1 (6 bases). The V end was cut by 2 bases, the J end by 6 bases, with 11 bases between. Germline CDR1 is GTSNPN and CDR2 is SVGIG (reference sequence). The CDR3 loop spans 12 amino acids.

This clone was picked up one time. The chain couples TRBV7-2 to TRBJ2-1; 9 nucleotides align to TRBD2. The CDR3 spans 15 residues. V shed 1 base, J shed 5 bases, and the junction held 3 bases outside the gene matches. Germline lookup yields CDR1 SGHTA and CDR2 FQGNSA. The CDR3 nucleotides read TGTGCCAGCAGCTTAGTAGCGGGGGTTAACAATGAGCAGTTCTTC. This encodes CASSLVAGVNNEQFF.